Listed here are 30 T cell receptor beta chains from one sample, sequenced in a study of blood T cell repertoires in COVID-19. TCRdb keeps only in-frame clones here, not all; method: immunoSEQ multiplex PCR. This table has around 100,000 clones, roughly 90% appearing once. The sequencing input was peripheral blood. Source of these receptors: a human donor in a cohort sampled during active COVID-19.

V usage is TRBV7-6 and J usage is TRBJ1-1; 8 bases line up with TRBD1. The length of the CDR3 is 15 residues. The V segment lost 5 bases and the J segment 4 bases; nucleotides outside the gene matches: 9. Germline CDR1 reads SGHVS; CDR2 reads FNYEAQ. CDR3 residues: CASSPGTGSRTEAFF. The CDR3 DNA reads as TGTGCCAGCAGCCCTGGGACAGGTTCTCGCACTGAAGCTTTCTTT.

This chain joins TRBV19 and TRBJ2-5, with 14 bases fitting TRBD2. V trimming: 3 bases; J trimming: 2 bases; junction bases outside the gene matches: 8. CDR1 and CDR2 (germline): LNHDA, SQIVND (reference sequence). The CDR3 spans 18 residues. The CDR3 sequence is CASSMGLAGAVWQETQYF. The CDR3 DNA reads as TGTGCCAGTAGTATGGGACTAGCGGGAGCAGTTTGGCAAGAGACCCAGTACTTC.

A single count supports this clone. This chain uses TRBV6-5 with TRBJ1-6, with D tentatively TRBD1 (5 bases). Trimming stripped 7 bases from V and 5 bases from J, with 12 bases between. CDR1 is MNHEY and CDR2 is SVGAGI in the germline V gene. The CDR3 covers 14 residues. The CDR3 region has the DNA TGTGCCAGCAACCTAGGGGCGGATAATTCACCCCTCCACTTT. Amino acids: CASNLGADNSPLHF.

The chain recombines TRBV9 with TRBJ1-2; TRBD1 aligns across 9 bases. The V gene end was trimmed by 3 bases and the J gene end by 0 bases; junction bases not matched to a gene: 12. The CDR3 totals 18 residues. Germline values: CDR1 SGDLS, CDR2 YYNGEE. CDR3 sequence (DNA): TGTGCCAGCAGCGGACGACCGGGACAGGGTTCCACTAACTATGGCTACACCTTC. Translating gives CASSGRPGQGSTNYGYTF.

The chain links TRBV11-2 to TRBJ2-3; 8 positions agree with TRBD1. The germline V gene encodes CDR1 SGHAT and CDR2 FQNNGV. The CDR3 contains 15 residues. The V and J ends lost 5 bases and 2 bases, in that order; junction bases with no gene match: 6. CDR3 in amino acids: CASSTQTGATDTQYF. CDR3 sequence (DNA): TGTGCCAGCAGCACCCAGACAGGGGCCACAGATACGCAGTATTTT.

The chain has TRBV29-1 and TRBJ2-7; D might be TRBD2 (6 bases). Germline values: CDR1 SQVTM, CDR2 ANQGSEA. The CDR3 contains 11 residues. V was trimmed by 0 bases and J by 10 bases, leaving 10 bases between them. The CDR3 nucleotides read TGCAGCGTTGAAGAGGCCGGGGGACAGTACTTC. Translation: CSVEEAGGQYF.

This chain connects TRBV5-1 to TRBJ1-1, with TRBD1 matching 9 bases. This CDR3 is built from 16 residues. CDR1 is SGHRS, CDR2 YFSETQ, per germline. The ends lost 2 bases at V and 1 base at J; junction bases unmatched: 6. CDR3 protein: CASSLRTGDQNTEAFF. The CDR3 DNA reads TGCGCCAGCAGCTTAAGGACAGGGGATCAGAACACTGAAGCTTTCTTT.

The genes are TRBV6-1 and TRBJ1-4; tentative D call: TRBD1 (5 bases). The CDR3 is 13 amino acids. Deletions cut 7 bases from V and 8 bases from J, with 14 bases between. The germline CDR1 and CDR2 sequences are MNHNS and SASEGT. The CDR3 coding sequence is TGTGCCAGCACCCAGGACACGAGGGAAAAACTGTTTTTT. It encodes CASTQDTREKLFF.

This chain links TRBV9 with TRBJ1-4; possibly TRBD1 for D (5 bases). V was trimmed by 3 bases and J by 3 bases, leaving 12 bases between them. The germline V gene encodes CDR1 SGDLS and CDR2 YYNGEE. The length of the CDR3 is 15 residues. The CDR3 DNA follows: TGTGCCAGCAGCGATCAAGGGGTGGCTAATGAAAAACTGTTTTTT. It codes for CASSDQGVANEKLFF.

DNA for the CDR3: TGTGCCAGCATCCCATACGGAAGCGGGAGTGGTAATGAGCAGTTCTTC. It yields the protein CASIPYGSGSGNEQFF. This rearrangement joins TRBV27 to TRBJ2-1, with 8 bases aligning to TRBD2. The V and J ends lost 7 bases and 7 bases, in that order; junction bases with no gene match: 15. The V gene's germline CDR1 is MNHEY and CDR2 SMNVEV (reference sequence). CDR3 length: 16 residues.

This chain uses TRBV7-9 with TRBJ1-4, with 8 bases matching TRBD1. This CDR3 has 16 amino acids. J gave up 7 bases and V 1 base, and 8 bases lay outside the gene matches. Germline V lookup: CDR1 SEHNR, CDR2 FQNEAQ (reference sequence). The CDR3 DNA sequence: TGTGCCAGCAGCTTAGATCGCCAGGGGGCGTCTGAAAAACTGTTTTTT. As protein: CASSLDRQGASEKLFF.

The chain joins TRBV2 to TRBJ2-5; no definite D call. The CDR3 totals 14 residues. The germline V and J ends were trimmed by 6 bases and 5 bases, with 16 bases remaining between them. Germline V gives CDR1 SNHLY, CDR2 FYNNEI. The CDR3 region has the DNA TGTGCCAGCAGCCGGAGTAGGAAGTGGGAGACCCAGTACTTC. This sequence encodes CASSRSRKWETQYF.

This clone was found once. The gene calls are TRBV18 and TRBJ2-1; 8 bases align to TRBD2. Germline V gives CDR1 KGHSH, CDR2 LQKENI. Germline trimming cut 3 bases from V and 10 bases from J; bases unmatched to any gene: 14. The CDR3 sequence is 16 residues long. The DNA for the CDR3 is TGTGCCAGCTCACCCCCTGGGATCGGGGGGGCCCGAGAGCAGTTCTTC. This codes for CASSPPGIGGAREQFF.

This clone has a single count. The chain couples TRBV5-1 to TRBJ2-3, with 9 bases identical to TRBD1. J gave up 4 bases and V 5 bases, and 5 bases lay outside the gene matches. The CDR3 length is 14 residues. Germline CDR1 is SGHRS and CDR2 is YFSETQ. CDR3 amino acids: CASRYRGPADTQYF. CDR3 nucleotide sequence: TGCGCCAGCAGATACAGGGGGCCCGCAGATACGCAGTATTTT.

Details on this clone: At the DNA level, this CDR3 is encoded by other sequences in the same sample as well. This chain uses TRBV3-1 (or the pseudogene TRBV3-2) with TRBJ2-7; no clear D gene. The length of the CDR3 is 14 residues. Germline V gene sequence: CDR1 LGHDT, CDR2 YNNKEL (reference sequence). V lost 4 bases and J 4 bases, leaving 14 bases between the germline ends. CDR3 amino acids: CASSPTPEAYEQYF. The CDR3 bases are TGTGCCAGCAGCCCAACTCCCGAAGCTTACGAGCAGTACTTC.

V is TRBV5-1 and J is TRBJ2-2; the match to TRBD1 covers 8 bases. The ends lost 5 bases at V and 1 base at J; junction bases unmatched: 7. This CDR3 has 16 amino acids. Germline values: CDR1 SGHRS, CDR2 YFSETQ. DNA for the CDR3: TGCGCCAGCAGTCATACAGGGGGAATGAACACCGGGGAGCTGTTTTTT. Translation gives CASSHTGGMNTGELFF.

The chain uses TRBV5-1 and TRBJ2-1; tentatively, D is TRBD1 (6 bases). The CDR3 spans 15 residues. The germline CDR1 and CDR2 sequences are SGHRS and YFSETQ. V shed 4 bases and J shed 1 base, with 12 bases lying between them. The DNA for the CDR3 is TGCGCCAGCAGCCACCGCGGACAGTCCTACAATGAGCAGTTCTTC. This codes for CASSHRGQSYNEQFF.

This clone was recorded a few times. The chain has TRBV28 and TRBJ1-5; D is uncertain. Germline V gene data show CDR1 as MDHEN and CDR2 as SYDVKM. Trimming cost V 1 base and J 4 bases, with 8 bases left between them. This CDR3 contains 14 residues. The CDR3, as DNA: TGTGCCAGCAGTTTATTCGGCGGAAATCAGCCCCAGCATTTT. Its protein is CASSLFGGNQPQHF.

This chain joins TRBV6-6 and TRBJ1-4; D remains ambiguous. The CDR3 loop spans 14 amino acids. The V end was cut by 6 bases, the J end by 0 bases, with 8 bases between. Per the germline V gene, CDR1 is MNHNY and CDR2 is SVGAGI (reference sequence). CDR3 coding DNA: TGTGCCAGCAGACTCGGTGCAACTAATGAAAAACTGTTTTTT. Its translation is CASRLGATNEKLFF.

CDR3 coding DNA: TGTGCCAGCACCCAAAATACAGGGGGGAGGGAGACCCAGTACTTC. Translating it yields CASTQNTGGRETQYF. This chain joins TRBV5-4 and TRBJ2-5; TRBD1 agrees at 8 bases. This CDR3 has 15 residues. V lost 6 bases and J lost 5; bases outside the gene matches: 12. From germline, CDR1 is SGHNT and CDR2 YYREEE (reference sequence).

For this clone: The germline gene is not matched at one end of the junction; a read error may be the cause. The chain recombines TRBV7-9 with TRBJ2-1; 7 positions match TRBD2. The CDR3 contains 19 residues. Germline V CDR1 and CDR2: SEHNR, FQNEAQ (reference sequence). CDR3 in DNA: TGTGCCAGCACCTTAGCTGCGGGTGGCGGGAGAGGGTCCTACAATGAGCAGTTCTTC. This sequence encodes CASTLAAGGGRGSYNEQFF. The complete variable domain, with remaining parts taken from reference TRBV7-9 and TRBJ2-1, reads DTGVSQNPRHKITKRGQNVTFRCDPISEHNRLYWYRQTLGQGPEFLTYFQNEAQLEKSRLLSDRFSAERPKGSFSTLEIQRTEQGDSAMYLCASTLAAGGGRGSYNEQFFGPGTRLTVL.

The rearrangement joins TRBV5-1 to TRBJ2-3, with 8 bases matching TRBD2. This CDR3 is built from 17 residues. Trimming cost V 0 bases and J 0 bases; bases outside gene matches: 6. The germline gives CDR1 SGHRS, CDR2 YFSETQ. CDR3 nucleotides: TGCGCCAGCAGCTTGGGCTACGGGGGGGCTAGCACAGATACGCAGTATTTT. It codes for CASSLGYGGASTDTQYF. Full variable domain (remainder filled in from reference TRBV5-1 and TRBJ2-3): KAGVTQTPRYLIKTRGQQVTLSCSPISGHRSVSWYQQTPGQGLQFLFEYFSETQRNKGNFPGRFSGRQFSNSRSEMNVSTLELGDSALYLCASSLGYGGASTDTQYFGPGTRLTVL.

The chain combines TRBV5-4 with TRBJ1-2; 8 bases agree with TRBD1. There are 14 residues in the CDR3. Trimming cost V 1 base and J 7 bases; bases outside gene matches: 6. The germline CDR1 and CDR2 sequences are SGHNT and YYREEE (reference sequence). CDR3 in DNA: TGTGCCAGCAGCTTGCCTACGACAGGGGTTGGCTACACCTTC. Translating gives CASSLPTTGVGYTF.

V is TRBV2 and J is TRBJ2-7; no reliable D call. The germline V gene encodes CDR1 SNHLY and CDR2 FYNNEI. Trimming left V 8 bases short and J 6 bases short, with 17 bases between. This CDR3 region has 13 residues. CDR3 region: CASVFYSLAEQYF. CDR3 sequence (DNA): TGTGCCAGCGTTTTTTACAGCTTGGCCGAGCAGTACTTC.

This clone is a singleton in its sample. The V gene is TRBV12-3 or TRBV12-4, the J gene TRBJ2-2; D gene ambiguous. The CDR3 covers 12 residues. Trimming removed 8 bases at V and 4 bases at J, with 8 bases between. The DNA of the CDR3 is TGTGCCAGCTCCTCGTTCACCGGGGAGCTGTTTTTT. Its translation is CASSSFTGELFF.

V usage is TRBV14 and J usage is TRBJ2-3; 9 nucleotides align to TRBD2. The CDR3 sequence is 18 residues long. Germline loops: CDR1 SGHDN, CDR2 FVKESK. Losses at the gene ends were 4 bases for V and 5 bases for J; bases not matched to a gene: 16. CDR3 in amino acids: CASSPRLGRGGLKDTQYF. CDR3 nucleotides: TGTGCCAGCAGCCCGCGCCTGGGGCGGGGGGGCCTAAAAGATACGCAGTATTTT.

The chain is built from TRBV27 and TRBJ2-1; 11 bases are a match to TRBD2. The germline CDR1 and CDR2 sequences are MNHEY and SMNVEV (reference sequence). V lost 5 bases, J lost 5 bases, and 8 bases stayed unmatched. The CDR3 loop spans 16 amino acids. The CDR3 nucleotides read TGTGCCAGCAGTCCCTATAGCGGGGGGGTGGACAATGAGCAGTTCTTC. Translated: CASSPYSGGVDNEQFF.

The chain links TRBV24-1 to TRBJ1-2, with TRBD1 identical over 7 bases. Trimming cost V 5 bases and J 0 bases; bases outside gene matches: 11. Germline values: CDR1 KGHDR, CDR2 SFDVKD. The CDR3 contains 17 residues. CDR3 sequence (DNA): TGTGCCACCAGTGGCTCGGCACCGGACAGGCCTAACTATGGCTACACCTTC. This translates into CATSGSAPDRPNYGYTF.

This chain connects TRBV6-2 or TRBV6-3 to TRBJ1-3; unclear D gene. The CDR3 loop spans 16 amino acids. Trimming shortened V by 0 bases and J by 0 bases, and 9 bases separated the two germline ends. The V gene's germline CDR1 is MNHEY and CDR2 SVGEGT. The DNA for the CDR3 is TGTGCCAGCAGTTACTCTAGGCGGCGCTCTGGAAACACCATATATTTT. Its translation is CASSYSRRRSGNTIYF.

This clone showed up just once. This chain's CDR3 is CASSLSPAGGRKSTDTQYF. CDR3 DNA: TGTGCCAGCAGCTTATCCCCAGCGGGAGGGCGAAAATCAACGGATACGCAGTATTTT. V gene TRBV11-2 combines with J gene TRBJ2-3; the match to TRBD2 covers 10 bases. The V gene end was trimmed by 2 bases and the J gene end by 6 bases; junction bases not matched to a gene: 17. The length of the CDR3 is 19 residues. CDR1 and CDR2 from the germline V gene are SGHAT and FQNNGV.